The T cell receptor beta chain under discussion was sequenced for a study of blood T cell repertoires in COVID-19. Sequencing used immunoSEQ multiplex PCR; TCRdb keeps in-frame clones, though not all of them. The sample has some 490,000 clones, around 85% seen once. Germline V gene lookup returns CDR1 SGHTA and CDR2 FQGNSA. The CDR3 has 15 amino acids. Germline trimming cut 2 bases from V and 4 bases from J; bases unmatched to any gene: 4. The chain combines TRBV7-2 with TRBJ1-2; 10 nucleotides align to TRBD1. This receptor was identified in a woman aged 55-69 years who had recovered from COVID-19. Sample: PBMCs or T cells enriched from blood (not recorded which). Here the CDR3 DNA reads TGTGCCAGCAGCTTAACGGGACAGGGGTCCTATGGCTACACCTTC. Translating it yields CASSLTGQGSYGYTF.